The next 25 T cell receptor beta chains were all read from a single sample in a study of cytomegalovirus exposure and HLA in healthy donors. Primers: 60 Vbeta forward and 13 Jbeta reverse. Clones were read by immunoSEQ multiplex PCR, and TCRdb kept only the in-frame ones, dropping some. The data contain 120,000 to 150,000 clones, around three quarters of them singletons. Sample: PBMCs. These receptors all come from a young man in good health and CMV-seronegative.

V gene TRBV15 combines with J gene TRBJ1-2; 7 bases line up with TRBD1. Germline V gives CDR1 LNHNV, CDR2 YYDKDF (reference sequence). J gave up 4 bases and V 4 bases, and 18 bases lay outside the gene matches. The CDR3 sequence is 18 residues long. The CDR3 DNA follows: TGTGCCACCAGCACTACACAGGGGTCGACAGGACTCCGCTATGGCTACACCTTC. Protein sequence: CATSTTQGSTGLRYGYTF.

The table lists this clone with a count of one. V is TRBV28 and J is TRBJ1-1; perhaps TRBD1 as D (6 bases). V was clipped by 5 bases and J by 3 bases, with 13 bases between them. This CDR3 contains 14 residues. Germline V gene lookup returns CDR1 MDHEN and CDR2 SYDVKM. This CDR3 is CASSLTGYDTEAFF. The CDR3 DNA follows: TGTGCCAGCAGTCTAACAGGGTACGACACTGAAGCTTTCTTT.

The chain is built from TRBV4-1 and TRBJ2-3; no clear D gene. Germline V gene lookup returns CDR1 MGHRA and CDR2 YSYEKL. Trimming removed 4 bases at V and 0 bases at J, with 8 bases between. The CDR3 covers 14 residues. CDR3 amino acids: CASSRRLSTDTQYF. CDR3 DNA: TGCGCCAGCAGCCGGAGACTTAGCACAGATACGCAGTATTTT.

This chain uses TRBV30 with TRBJ2-7; 7 bases map to TRBD2. V gave up 5 bases and J gave up 6 bases; unmatched junction bases: 10. Germline lookup yields CDR1 GTSNPN and CDR2 SVGIG (reference sequence). CDR3 length: 13 residues. Here the CDR3 reads CAWGQGGSGEQYF. The CDR3 nucleotides are TGTGCCTGGGGGCAGGGCGGGAGTGGCGAGCAGTACTTC.

The chain combines TRBV9 with TRBJ2-7; 9 bases map to TRBD1. Germline CDR1 is SGDLS and CDR2 is YYNGEE. V lost 0 bases, J lost 5 bases, and 12 bases stayed unmatched. There are 17 residues in the CDR3. The CDR3 region is CASSVGDRAFGGDEQYF. The CDR3 DNA follows: TGTGCCAGCAGCGTAGGGGACAGGGCATTCGGGGGCGACGAGCAGTACTTC.

The chain has TRBV5-1 and TRBJ1-2; D is possibly TRBD1 (6 bases). The V end lost 3 bases, the J end lost 4 bases, and 10 bases lay between the germline ends. In germline, CDR1 is SGHRS, CDR2 YFSETQ. This CDR3 has 13 amino acids. In DNA, the CDR3 is TGCGCCAGCAGCTCGGACAGTCTCTATGGCTACACCTTC. It encodes CASSSDSLYGYTF.

This clone has more than one count but fewer than ten. The chain combines TRBV4-1 with TRBJ1-1; 8 nucleotides align to TRBD1. Germline V gene sequence: CDR1 MGHRA, CDR2 YSYEKL. This CDR3 spans 16 amino acids. V was pared by 3 bases and J by 5 bases, with 11 bases of the junction left unmatched. Here the CDR3 reads CASSHFFGQGGTEAFF. As DNA, the CDR3 is TGCGCCAGCAGCCACTTTTTCGGACAGGGAGGGACTGAAGCTTTCTTT.

This clone was recorded a few times. The J gene is TRBJ1-2, the V gene TRBV5-1; D is uncertain. The ends were cut back, 6 bases at V and 8 bases at J, with 20 bases in the middle. Germline assignment: CDR1 SGHRS and CDR2 YFSETQ. This CDR3 has 14 amino acids. CDR3 sequence reads: CASTAEGRQRGYTF. CDR3 in DNA: TGCGCCAGCACGGCAGAGGGCAGACAAAGGGGCTACACCTTC.

As regards this clone: Sequence at one end of the junction differs from germline and may be a read error. The V gene is TRBV2, the J gene TRBJ2-1, with D hard to call. Per the germline V gene, CDR1 is SNHLY and CDR2 is FYNNEI. This CDR3 has 12 residues. CDR3 in DNA: TGTGCCAGCAGGGAAGACAACAATGAGCAGTTCTTC. Translating it yields CASREDNNEQFF.

The chain joins TRBV28 to TRBJ2-7; 9 nucleotides match TRBD2. The CDR3 extends over 18 amino acids. V dropped 5 bases and J dropped 0; count of bases not matched to a gene: 14. Germline loops: CDR1 MDHEN, CDR2 SYDVKM. CDR3 in DNA: TGTGCCAGCAGTCCGACCGCGGGAGGGGGCTTGAGCTCCTACGAGCAGTACTTC. Residues: CASSPTAGGGLSSYEQYF. Complete variable domain (other parts from reference TRBV28 and TRBJ2-7): DVKVTQSSRYLVKRTGEKVFLECVQDMDHENMFWYRQDPGLGLRLIYFSYDVKMKEKGDIPEGYSVSREKKERFSLILESASTNQTSMYLCASSPTAGGGLSSYEQYFGPGTRLTVT.

This chain uses TRBV29-1 with TRBJ2-3, with a tentative D call TRBD1 (6 bases). CDR1 is SQVTM, CDR2 ANQGSEA, per germline. CDR3 size: 15 residues. The V end lost 1 base, the J end lost 0 bases, and 11 bases lay between the germline ends. The CDR3 reads CSVEGRDTSTDTQYF. The CDR3 coding sequence is TGCAGCGTTGAAGGAAGGGACACCAGCACAGATACGCAGTATTTT.

The chain is built from TRBV11-2 and TRBJ1-5; TRBD1 might be the D (5 bases). The CDR3 sequence is 14 residues long. Per the germline V gene, CDR1 is SGHAT and CDR2 is FQNNGV. V lost 1 base, J lost 6 bases, and 10 bases lay in between. This CDR3 is CASSLVGGLQPQHF. The CDR3 nucleotides are TGTGCCAGCAGCTTAGTCGGGGGTCTTCAGCCCCAGCATTTT.

Points on this clone: This specimen includes other DNA sequences encoding the same CDR3. This chain links TRBV6-1 with TRBJ1-2; 7 nucleotides line up with TRBD1. The CDR3 is 16 amino acids. V gave up 0 bases and J gave up 1 base; unmatched junction bases: 5. The germline gives CDR1 MNHNS, CDR2 SASEGT. CDR3 amino acids: CASSEARGQYNYGYTF. The CDR3 coding sequence is TGTGCCAGCAGTGAAGCTCGGGGACAGTATAACTATGGCTACACCTTC.

The chain combines TRBV6-1 with TRBJ1-2; 8 positions agree with TRBD1. CDR1 is MNHNS, CDR2 SASEGT, per germline. V shed 2 bases and J 5 bases; nucleotides not matched to a gene: 7. The CDR3 covers 15 residues. DNA of the CDR3: TGTGCCAGCAGTGAATCCCAGGGGGCTCTTTATGGCTACACCTTC. It translates to CASSESQGALYGYTF.

V is TRBV2 and J is TRBJ2-5; TRBD2 might be the D (6 bases). CDR3 length equals 14 residues. V dropped 5 bases and J dropped 2 bases, with 12 bases sitting between them. Per germline, CDR1 SNHLY and CDR2 FYNNEI. The DNA for the CDR3 is TGTGCCAGCAGTCCCCGGGACTTTCAAGAGACCCAGTACTTC. It translates to CASSPRDFQETQYF.

The gene calls are TRBV28 and TRBJ1-1, with D possibly TRBD1 on 5 matching bases. V shed 7 bases and J shed 11 bases, with 14 bases lying between them. CDR1 is MDHEN, CDR2 SYDVKM, per germline. CDR3 size: 11 residues. This CDR3 is CASTAGTGAFF. The CDR3 coding sequence is TGTGCCAGCACCGCCGGGACTGGTGCTTTCTTT. The variable domain in full, with the rest retrieved from reference TRBV28 and TRBJ1-1, is DVKVTQSSRYLVKRTGEKVFLECVQDMDHENMFWYRQDPGLGLRLIYFSYDVKMKEKGDIPEGYSVSREKKERFSLILESASTNQTSMYLCASTAGTGAFFGQGTRLTVV.

This clone has a count of ten or more. The chain employs TRBV28 and TRBJ1-2, with no clear D. Germline V CDR1 and CDR2: MDHEN, SYDVKM. V was clipped by 0 bases and J by 7 bases, with 24 bases between them. The CDR3 has 18 amino acids. The CDR3 region is CASSLCSKVRRRWLGYTF. The CDR3 nucleotides are TGTGCCAGCAGTTTATGCTCGAAGGTCAGGCGGAGGTGGCTTGGCTACACCTTC.

For this clone: Mismatch with germline at one junction end may stem from a read error. The chain carries TRBV5-1 and TRBJ1-4; 7 nucleotides line up with TRBD1. Per the germline V gene, CDR1 is SGHRS and CDR2 is YFSETQ. This CDR3 contains 14 residues. CDR3 amino acids: CASGLGQPNEKLFF. CDR3 DNA: TGCGCCAGCGGCTTGGGACAGCCTAATGAAAAACTGTTTTTT.

Comment on this clone: Other DNA sequences in this sample translate to the same CDR3. This chain uses TRBV4-2 with TRBJ2-3; the match to TRBD2 covers 12 bases. This CDR3 contains 16 residues. The junction had 2 bases not matched to a gene; V was cut back by 0 bases and J by 4 bases. Germline loops: CDR1 LGHNA, CDR2 YNFKEQ. The CDR3 sequence is CASSQDLAGGPDTQYF. CDR3 nucleotides: TGTGCCAGCAGCCAAGACCTAGCGGGAGGGCCAGATACGCAGTATTTT.

The rearrangement links TRBV5-6 to TRBJ2-1, with D perhaps matching TRBD2 (5 bases). From germline, CDR1 is SGHDT and CDR2 YYEEEE. The CDR3 contains 15 residues. V was shortened by 4 bases and J by 2 bases, with 13 bases between the two germline ends. The DNA of the CDR3 is TGTGCCAGCAGCCCCAGGATAGCGCCCTACAATGAGCAGTTCTTC. It yields the protein CASSPRIAPYNEQFF. The variable domain in full, completed from reference TRBV5-6 and TRBJ2-1, reads DAGVTQSPTHLIKTRGQQVTLRCSPKSGHDTVSWYQQALGQGPQFIFQYYEEEERQRGNFPDRFSGHQFPNYSSELNVNALLLGDSALYLCASSPRIAPYNEQFFGPGTRLTVL.

The table lists this clone with a count of one. The gene calls are TRBV2 and TRBJ1-1, with 7 bases matching TRBD1. The trim removed 6 bases at V and 7 bases at J, leaving 2 bases unmatched. CDR1 and CDR2 from the germline V gene are SNHLY and FYNNEI. This CDR3 has 11 amino acids. This CDR3 reads CASSNRGEAFF. For the CDR3, the DNA is TGTGCCAGCAGCAACAGGGGTGAAGCTTTCTTT.

This clone was observed a single time. V usage is TRBV7-7 and J usage is TRBJ2-3; D possibly corresponds to TRBD1 (6 bases). The CDR3 sequence is 15 residues long. CDR1 is SSHAT, CDR2 FNYEAQ, per germline (reference sequence). V was pared by 2 bases and J by 1 base, with 10 bases between. CDR3 bases: TGTGCCAGCAGCTTATATGCAGGGGGCACAGATACGCAGTATTTT. The encoded protein is CASSLYAGGTDTQYF.

On this clone itself: Compared with germline, one end of the junction differs, possibly owing to a read error. This chain uses TRBV7-7 with TRBJ2-1; a possible D gene is TRBD1 (5 bases). There are 14 residues in the CDR3. Per the germline V gene, CDR1 is SSHAT and CDR2 is FNYEAQ (reference sequence). The CDR3 coding sequence is TGTGCTAGCAGCTTGGATTGGCAGGGTAATGAGCAGTTCTTC. It specifies CASSLDWQGNEQFF.

This clone was detected ten times or more. The chain employs TRBV6-5 and TRBJ2-7; a possible D gene is TRBD1 (6 bases). Per germline, CDR1 MNHEY and CDR2 SVGAGI. This CDR3 is 14 amino acids long. V was clipped by 0 bases and J by 3 bases, with 9 bases between them. The CDR3 region is CASSYSKGGYEQYF. In nucleotides, the CDR3 is TGTGCCAGCAGTTACTCTAAAGGGGGCTACGAGCAGTACTTC.

The chain combines TRBV19 with TRBJ1-1; 10 bases match TRBD1. The V gene's germline CDR1 is LNHDA and CDR2 SQIVND (reference sequence). The junction had 9 bases not matched to a gene; V was cut back by 11 bases and J by 6 bases. The length of the CDR3 is 13 residues. This CDR3 is CAARGQGISEAFF. CDR3 bases: TGTGCCGCCAGGGGACAGGGGATATCTGAAGCTTTCTTT.